This T cell receptor (beta chain) was profiled in a study of cytomegalovirus exposure and HLA in healthy donors. The germline gives CDR1 MNHEY, CDR2 SVGAGI. The CDR3 is 15 residues long. Trimming took 6 bases from V and 2 from J; bases not matched to a gene: 6. PCR amplification relied on 60 Vbeta primers (plus 13 Jbeta primers). Clones were sequenced by immunoSEQ multiplex PCR, and TCRdb holds only the in-frame ones, with some missing. Of 150,000 to 160,000 clones in the sample, about 85% were seen once. The genes are TRBV6-5 and TRBJ1-5; 8 positions agree with TRBD1. The TCR originated in a man aged 25-45 years in good health and CMV-seropositive. The sample consisted of PBMCs. For the CDR3, the DNA is TGTGCCAGCAGCCGACAGGGGCGAGGCAATCAGCCCCAGCATTTT. Its translation: CASSRQGRGNQPQHF.